Listed below are T cell receptor beta chains from one sample, sequenced in a study of T cell responses to AZD1222 COVID-19 vaccine. Produced via immunoSEQ multiplex PCR; TCRdb's table is partial and in-frame only. The table records some 190,000 clones, roughly 94% of them present only once. This specimen consisted of peripheral blood, obtained 28 days after the second dose of the MenACWY control vaccine. These receptors were collected from an adult who received the MenACWY meningococcal vaccine as a control. CDR3s include the opening cysteine and the closing phenylalanine or tryptophan. The D gene is left open where the match is weak. Rows give clone size only sometimes, using once, few, many, or a class for an expanded clone.

abundance: .; d_gene: .; j_gene: TRBJ2-3; v_gene: TRBV30; CDR3aa: CAWSYNVDTQYF; CDR3nt: TGTGCCTGGTCCTACAACGTCGATACGCAGTATTTT
abundance: .; d_gene: .; j_gene: TRBJ2-5; v_gene: TRBV5-1; CDR3aa: CASSHGTRQETQYF; CDR3nt: TGCGCCAGCAGCCACGGGACCCGACAAGAGACCCAGTACTTC
abundance: .; d_gene: TRBD2; j_gene: TRBJ2-5; v_gene: TRBV28; CDR3aa: CASSLVSGNQETQYF; CDR3nt: TGTGCCAGCAGTTTGGTTAGCGGGAACCAAGAGACCCAGTACTTC
abundance: .; d_gene: TRBD2; j_gene: TRBJ2-3; v_gene: TRBV5-1; CDR3aa: CASSSAGADTQYF; CDR3nt: TGCGCCAGCAGCTCAGCGGGAGCTGATACGCAGTATTTT
abundance: .; d_gene: TRBD1; j_gene: TRBJ2-1; v_gene: TRBV6-5; CDR3aa: CASSSLMRGRADEQFF; CDR3nt: TGTGCCAGCAGTTCCCTAATGAGGGGGCGCGCGGATGAGCAGTTCTTC
abundance: .; d_gene: TRBD2; j_gene: TRBJ2-7; v_gene: TRBV3-1/TRBV3-2; CDR3aa: CASSQELALYEQYF; CDR3nt: TGTGCCAGCAGCCAAGAACTAGCGCTCTACGAGCAGTACTTC
abundance: .; d_gene: .; j_gene: TRBJ2-1; v_gene: TRBV3-1/TRBV3-2; CDR3aa: CASSQEERRDVHEQFF; CDR3nt: TGTGCCAGCAGCCAAGAAGAACGGCGGGACGTCCATGAGCAGTTCTTC
abundance: .; d_gene: TRBD1; j_gene: TRBJ1-2; v_gene: TRBV5-4; CDR3aa: CASSLDRGTYGYTF; CDR3nt: TGTGCCAGCAGCTTAGACAGGGGGACCTATGGCTACACCTTC
abundance: .; d_gene: .; j_gene: TRBJ1-2; v_gene: TRBV29-1; CDR3aa: CSFLVGGGYTF; CDR3nt: TGCAGCTTCCTTGTCGGGGGAGGCTACACCTTC
abundance: .; d_gene: .; j_gene: TRBJ2-7; v_gene: TRBV7-7; CDR3aa: CASSLGVGRNYEQYF; CDR3nt: TGTGCCAGCAGCTTAGGGGTGGGCAGGAACTACGAGCAGTACTTC
abundance: .; d_gene: .; j_gene: TRBJ2-1; v_gene: TRBV9; CDR3aa: CASSSGYNEQFF; CDR3nt: TGTGCCAGCAGCTCGGGTTACAATGAGCAGTTCTTC
abundance: .; d_gene: .; j_gene: TRBJ1-1; v_gene: TRBV28; CDR3aa: CASSTLRDGGPEAFF; CDR3nt: TGTGCCAGCAGTACTCTCAGGGACGGTGGCCCCGAAGCTTTCTTT
abundance: .; d_gene: .; j_gene: TRBJ1-1; v_gene: TRBV27; CDR3aa: CASSQGPEAFF; CDR3nt: TGTGCCAGCAGTCAGGGCCCTGAAGCTTTCTTT
abundance: .; d_gene: TRBD2; j_gene: TRBJ2-1; v_gene: TRBV30; CDR3aa: CASRTSGSYEQFF; CDR3nt: TGTGCCTCTCGGACTAGCGGGAGCTATGAGCAGTTCTTC
abundance: once; d_gene: TRBD1; j_gene: TRBJ2-7; v_gene: TRBV7-2; CDR3aa: CASSPRQGNPRTYEQYF; CDR3nt: TGTGCCAGCAGCCCTAGACAGGGCAACCCCAGGACCTACGAGCAGTACTTC
abundance: .; d_gene: .; j_gene: TRBJ1-5; v_gene: TRBV6-1; CDR3aa: CASSEIPRATGPGNQPQHF; CDR3nt: TGTGCCAGCAGTGAAATCCCCCGTGCGACAGGCCCGGGCAATCAGCCCCAGCATTTT
abundance: .; d_gene: .; j_gene: TRBJ2-3; v_gene: TRBV11-2; CDR3aa: CASSADTGASTDTQYF; CDR3nt: TGTGCCAGCTCTGCCGACACGGGGGCTAGCACAGATACGCAGTATTTT
abundance: .; d_gene: TRBD1; j_gene: TRBJ1-3; v_gene: TRBV7-6; CDR3aa: CASSLAQDRGPGNTIYF; CDR3nt: TGTGCCAGCAGCTTAGCGCAAGACAGGGGTCCTGGAAACACCATATATTTT
abundance: .; d_gene: .; j_gene: TRBJ1-4; v_gene: TRBV28; CDR3aa: CASVRSPGEKLFF; CDR3nt: TGTGCCAGCGTAAGGAGCCCCGGGGAAAAACTGTTTTTT
abundance: once; d_gene: .; j_gene: TRBJ1-6; v_gene: TRBV15; CDR3aa: CATSRVTGSSYNSPLHF; CDR3nt: TGTGCCACCAGCAGAGTAACAGGGAGCTCCTATAATTCACCCCTCCACTTT
abundance: .; d_gene: .; j_gene: TRBJ1-2; v_gene: TRBV5-4; CDR3aa: CASSLEGPNYGYTF; CDR3nt: TGTGCCAGCAGCTTGGAAGGTCCTAACTATGGCTACACCTTC
abundance: .; d_gene: .; j_gene: TRBJ1-1; v_gene: TRBV2; CDR3aa: CASSERRGNTEAFF; CDR3nt: TGTGCCAGCAGTGAACGGAGGGGGAACACTGAAGCTTTCTTT
abundance: .; d_gene: TRBD1; j_gene: TRBJ2-2; v_gene: TRBV4-1; CDR3aa: CASSHHHEGQGATGELFF; CDR3nt: TGCGCCAGCAGCCATCACCACGAAGGGCAGGGGGCTACCGGGGAGCTGTTTTTT
abundance: once; d_gene: .; j_gene: TRBJ1-2; v_gene: TRBV28; CDR3aa: CAGGQVGTYGYTF; CDR3nt: TGTGCCGGGGGTCAAGTAGGAACTTATGGCTACACCTTC
abundance: once; d_gene: .; j_gene: TRBJ2-1; v_gene: TRBV15; CDR3aa: CATSRDQGTGANEQFF; CDR3nt: TGTGCCACCAGCAGAGATCAGGGGACGGGGGCCAATGAGCAGTTCTTC
abundance: .; d_gene: TRBD1; j_gene: TRBJ2-1; v_gene: TRBV18; CDR3aa: CASSRPTGGVYNEQFF; CDR3nt: TGTGCCAGCTCACGTCCGACAGGGGGCGTCTACAATGAGCAGTTCTTC
abundance: .; d_gene: .; j_gene: TRBJ1-1; v_gene: TRBV19; CDR3aa: CASSMGVSRPDEAFF; CDR3nt: TGTGCCAGTAGTATGGGGGTTTCGAGGCCTGATGAAGCTTTCTTT
abundance: .; d_gene: .; j_gene: TRBJ1-2; v_gene: TRBV28; CDR3aa: CASSIQGEVYGYTF; CDR3nt: TGTGCCAGCTCTATCCAGGGAGAGGTCTATGGCTACACCTTC
abundance: .; d_gene: .; j_gene: TRBJ2-5; v_gene: TRBV28; CDR3aa: CASSPRVRLIQETQYF; CDR3nt: TGTGCCAGCAGTCCTAGAGTCAGGTTAATTCAAGAGACCCAGTACTTC
abundance: .; d_gene: .; j_gene: TRBJ1-1; v_gene: TRBV6-6; CDR3aa: CASSYRRGPLGTEAFF; CDR3nt: TGTGCCAGCAGTTACCGCCGCGGACCGCTGGGCACTGAAGCTTTCTTT
abundance: .; d_gene: .; j_gene: TRBJ2-1; v_gene: TRBV19; CDR3aa: CASTKGPETYNEQFF; CDR3nt: TGTGCCAGTACCAAGGGACCAGAAACCTACAATGAGCAGTTCTTC
abundance: .; d_gene: .; j_gene: TRBJ2-1; v_gene: TRBV6-5; CDR3aa: CASRETFEQFF; CDR3nt: TGTGCCAGCAGGGAGACATTTGAGCAGTTCTTC
abundance: once; d_gene: TRBD2; j_gene: TRBJ2-1; v_gene: TRBV2; CDR3aa: CASSEGTSGKGREQFF; CDR3nt: TGTGCCAGCAGTGAAGGGACTAGCGGGAAAGGTCGGGAGCAGTTCTTC
abundance: .; d_gene: TRBD1; j_gene: TRBJ2-2; v_gene: TRBV28; CDR3aa: CASRIYQGVNTGELFF; CDR3nt: TGTGCCAGCAGGATATATCAGGGGGTGAACACCGGGGAGCTGTTTTTT
abundance: .; d_gene: .; j_gene: TRBJ2-6; v_gene: TRBV5-6; CDR3aa: CASSSPGDAWVGANVLTF; CDR3nt: TGTGCCAGCAGCTCGCCAGGGGATGCGTGGGTTGGGGCCAACGTCCTGACTTTC
abundance: once; d_gene: .; j_gene: TRBJ2-7; v_gene: TRBV29-1; CDR3aa: CSVMTGDSAYEQYF; CDR3nt: TGCAGCGTAATGACAGGCGATAGCGCCTACGAGCAGTACTTC
abundance: .; d_gene: TRBD2; j_gene: TRBJ2-7; v_gene: TRBV5-5; CDR3aa: CASSPPASGGLGQYF; CDR3nt: TGTGCCAGCAGCCCCCCCGCTAGCGGGGGCCTGGGGCAGTACTTC
abundance: .; d_gene: .; j_gene: TRBJ2-7; v_gene: TRBV6-1; CDR3aa: CASTELRDTTYEQYF; CDR3nt: TGTGCCAGCACTGAACTCCGGGACACGACCTACGAGCAGTACTTC
abundance: .; d_gene: .; j_gene: TRBJ1-1; v_gene: TRBV4-3; CDR3aa: CASSQDPTAGGVGTEAFF; CDR3nt: TGCGCCAGCAGCCAAGATCCTACAGCCGGGGGTGTGGGCACTGAAGCTTTCTTT
abundance: few; d_gene: .; j_gene: TRBJ2-7; v_gene: TRBV6-5; CDR3aa: CASSNGDEQYF; CDR3nt: TGTGCCAGCAGTAACGGGGACGAGCAGTACTTC
abundance: .; d_gene: TRBD2; j_gene: TRBJ2-7; v_gene: TRBV2; CDR3aa: CASRTSGGGYEQYF; CDR3nt: TGTGCCAGCAGAACTAGCGGGGGCGGCTACGAGCAGTACTTC
abundance: .; d_gene: .; j_gene: TRBJ2-7; v_gene: TRBV6-2/TRBV6-3; CDR3aa: CASSSQETDEQYF; CDR3nt: TGTGCCAGCAGTTCCCAGGAGACCGACGAGCAGTACTTC